This T cell receptor (beta chain) was sequenced during a study of blood T cell repertoires in COVID-19. Overall study context: PBMCs, B-cell-depleted T cells, or T cells were the source of the cDNA or gDNA that made up the material.

From germline, CDR1 is MNHEY and CDR2 SMNVEV (reference sequence). CDR3 length: 14 residues. J lost 6 bases, V lost 6 bases, and 10 bases had no gene match. Original data processing: For nucleated cells, counts were estimated from reference gene primer amplification. This table comes from immunoSEQ multiplex PCR, and its TCRdb copy is limited to in-frame clones, with some not included. V, J and clone size derive from that table, while D and trimming were established from the DNA sequence. Of around 70,000 clones listed, about 84% were seen once; the top ten hold less than 20%. This receptor was taken from a human donor in a cohort sampled during active COVID-19. Material for sequencing was peripheral blood. The chain has TRBV27 and TRBJ2-7, with 8 nucleotides matching TRBD2. The CDR3 bases are TGTGCCAGCAGGCTTTCGGGGGGGCGGTCCGAGCAGTACTTC. Protein: CASRLSGGRSEQYF.